This is a list of T cell receptor beta chains from one sample in a study of shared clonotypes between healthy human individuals. Profiling relied on immunoSEQ multiplex PCR, and the TCRdb table lists in-frame clones only, not all of them. The sample contains 650,000 to 700,000 clones, about 90% of which appear only once. Sequenced input: memory CD8+ T cells from PBMCs. The receptors here all came from a man aged 18 to 35 in good health. Some clones in this sample may be carry-over from other donors' samples. The CDR3 runs from the conserved cysteine through the conserved F or W. A D gene is named only where the DNA matches it firmly. Size is omitted from some rows. Given values are once, few, many or a class for expanded clones.

j_call clone_size d_call v_call cdr3_aa cdr3_nt
TRBJ1-5 NA TRBD1 TRBV27 CASSLTTGYQPQHF TGTGCCAGCAGTTTAACGACAGGGTATCAGCCCCAGCATTTT
TRBJ1-1 NA NA TRBV10-3 CAISESQGRIAEAFF TGTGCCATCAGTGAGTCCCAGGGGAGAATCGCTGAAGCTTTCTTT
TRBJ2-1 NA TRBD2 TRBV5-1 CASSSTLAGEANEQFF TGCGCCAGCAGCTCCACACTAGCGGGAGAGGCCAATGAGCAGTTCTTC
TRBJ2-5 NA TRBD1 TRBV6-1 CASSGPHRGLGETQYF TGTGCCAGCAGTGGGCCCCACAGGGGTCTGGGGGAGACCCAGTACTTC
TRBJ2-2 NA TRBD2 TRBV28 CASRASGRAGELFF TGTGCCAGCAGGGCTAGCGGGAGGGCCGGGGAGCTGTTTTTT
TRBJ1-2 once TRBD1 TRBV27 CASGSNDRGYYGYTF TGTGCCAGCGGATCAAATGACAGGGGCTACTATGGCTACACCTTC
TRBJ2-5 NA NA TRBV28 CASSLSADQETQYF TGTGCCAGCAGTTTATCGGCGGACCAAGAGACCCAGTACTTC
TRBJ2-7 NA TRBD2 TRBV25-1 CASSEGAAGGTYEQYF TGTGCCAGCAGTGAAGGTGCAGCGGGAGGGACTTACGAGCAGTACTTC
TRBJ1-1 NA NA TRBV25-1 CASRASWGLTEAFF TGTGCCAGCAGGGCCTCCTGGGGGCTAACTGAAGCTTTCTTT
TRBJ2-4 NA NA TRBV19 CASSGSALAKNIQYF TGTGCCAGTTCAGGCAGCGCCCTAGCCAAAAACATTCAGTACTTC
TRBJ2-2 NA TRBD2 TRBV12-5 CASGLITLAGEKTGELFF TGTGCTAGTGGTTTGATTACGCTAGCGGGAGAAAAAACCGGGGAGCTGTTTTTT
TRBJ2-5 NA NA TRBV11-2 CASSRFRAETQYF TGTGCCAGCAGCCGGTTCAGGGCAGAGACCCAGTACTTC
TRBJ2-3 NA NA TRBV28 CASSYPHESTDTQYF TGTGCCAGCAGTTATCCCCACGAGAGCACAGATACGCAGTATTTT